The rows below give T cell receptor beta chains drawn from one sample of a study of shared clonotypes between healthy human individuals. Some clones are missing from TCRdb's copy, which holds only in-frame ones; the method was immunoSEQ multiplex PCR. The sample includes 180,000 or so clones, 85% to 95% of them seen just once. The sample consisted of naive CD4+ T cells sorted from blood. These TCRs come from a woman aged 25-40 years in good health. Each CDR3 is given with its conserved first and last residue. A D gene is named only where the DNA matches it firmly. The size field is filled for only some rows; it gives once, few, many or a size class.

cdr3_nt: TGTGCCAGCAGTTATAAACGGGGGTCCTACGAGCAGTACTTC; cdr3_aa: CASSYKRGSYEQYF; j_call: TRBJ2-7; v_call: TRBV6-5; clone_size: -; d_call: -
cdr3_nt: TGTGCCATCAGTGATCCGGACAGGGCAGGCTACGAGCAGTACTTC; cdr3_aa: CAISDPDRAGYEQYF; j_call: TRBJ2-7; v_call: TRBV10-3; clone_size: -; d_call: TRBD1
cdr3_nt: TGCGCCAGCAGCGTCACAGGGGACCTCAGGGAGACCCAGTACTTC; cdr3_aa: CASSVTGDLRETQYF; j_call: TRBJ2-5; v_call: TRBV5-1; clone_size: -; d_call: TRBD1
cdr3_nt: TGTGCCAGCAGCTATCAGGAGGGAGGGATCCCTGGCTACACCTTC; cdr3_aa: CASSYQEGGIPGYTF; j_call: TRBJ1-2; v_call: TRBV11-2; clone_size: -; d_call: -
cdr3_nt: TGCAGTGCCAAGGACCTTCACGAGCAGTACTTC; cdr3_aa: CSAKDLHEQYF; j_call: TRBJ2-7; v_call: TRBV20-1; clone_size: -; d_call: -
cdr3_nt: TGCGCCAGCAGCCATACCGTAGGGCAGGGCCTCCGAATGGAGACCCAGTACTTC; cdr3_aa: CASSHTVGQGLRMETQYF; j_call: TRBJ2-5; v_call: TRBV4-1; clone_size: -; d_call: -
cdr3_nt: TGTGCCTGGACTAGCGGGAGCTCTTGGGGGGAGCTGTTTTTT; cdr3_aa: CAWTSGSSWGELFF; j_call: TRBJ2-2; v_call: TRBV30; clone_size: -; d_call: TRBD2
cdr3_nt: TGCGCCAGCAGCCTCGGACTTTTTCTCTACGAGCAGTACTTC; cdr3_aa: CASSLGLFLYEQYF; j_call: TRBJ2-7; v_call: TRBV5-1; clone_size: once; d_call: -
cdr3_nt: TGTGCCTGGAAGGTCCCAGGGAGTTTCCACGAGCAGTACTTC; cdr3_aa: CAWKVPGSFHEQYF; j_call: TRBJ2-7; v_call: TRBV30; clone_size: -; d_call: -
cdr3_nt: TGTGCCACCAAAGGTCTTTTAGCCAAAAACATTCAGTACTTC; cdr3_aa: CATKGLLAKNIQYF; j_call: TRBJ2-4; v_call: TRBV27; clone_size: -; d_call: -
cdr3_nt: TGTGCCAGCAGACCACAGGGGACCATCTACGAGCAGTACTTC; cdr3_aa: CASRPQGTIYEQYF; j_call: TRBJ2-7; v_call: TRBV6-5; clone_size: -; d_call: TRBD1
cdr3_nt: TGCGCCAGCAGCCAAGGCCGGGCCATTAATGAAAAACTGTTTTTT; cdr3_aa: CASSQGRAINEKLFF; j_call: TRBJ1-4; v_call: TRBV4-1; clone_size: -; d_call: -
cdr3_nt: TGTGCCAGCAGCGGGAACCCCCCCCACATCTATGGCTACACCTTC; cdr3_aa: CASSGNPPHIYGYTF; j_call: TRBJ1-2; v_call: TRBV9; clone_size: -; d_call: -
cdr3_nt: TGTGCCAGCAGCATAACAAGCGGAAGCAACCACAATGAGCAGTTCTTC; cdr3_aa: CASSITSGSNHNEQFF; j_call: TRBJ2-1; v_call: TRBV7-2; clone_size: -; d_call: -
cdr3_nt: TGTGCCAGCAGCCCAAGACAGGGCCCTACTTATGGCTACACCTTC; cdr3_aa: CASSPRQGPTYGYTF; j_call: TRBJ1-2; v_call: TRBV7-3; clone_size: -; d_call: TRBD1
cdr3_nt: TGTGCCAGCAGCTTTATACAGGGGGAAAAACTGTTTTTT; cdr3_aa: CASSFIQGEKLFF; j_call: TRBJ1-4; v_call: TRBV7-8; clone_size: -; d_call: TRBD1
cdr3_nt: TGTGCCAGCAGCCGGAATGGACAGGGCGTTCGGGGCACTGAAGCTTTCTTT; cdr3_aa: CASSRNGQGVRGTEAFF; j_call: TRBJ1-1; v_call: TRBV5-4; clone_size: -; d_call: TRBD1
cdr3_nt: TGTGCCATCAGTCCCCGGTGGACTAGCGGGGACACCGGGGAGCTGTTTTTT; cdr3_aa: CAISPRWTSGDTGELFF; j_call: TRBJ2-2; v_call: TRBV10-3; clone_size: -; d_call: TRBD2
cdr3_nt: TGCGCCAGCAGCCAAGCAGCCCGCCCGACGGGAAACCACTACGAGCAGTACTTC; cdr3_aa: CASSQAARPTGNHYEQYF; j_call: TRBJ2-7; v_call: TRBV4-1; clone_size: -; d_call: -
cdr3_nt: TGTGCCAGCAGCTCCTATACTAGCGGGAGGGCCGTAAAGACCCAGTACTTC; cdr3_aa: CASSSYTSGRAVKTQYF; j_call: TRBJ2-5; v_call: TRBV5-8; clone_size: -; d_call: TRBD2
cdr3_nt: TGTGCCAGTAGTATAATCGGTTCCGGCTCTGGGGCCAACGTCCTGACTTTC; cdr3_aa: CASSIIGSGSGANVLTF; j_call: TRBJ2-6; v_call: TRBV19; clone_size: -; d_call: -
cdr3_nt: TGCGCCAGCAGCCAGCTAGCGGGAGTTGTGGCCGGGGAGCTGTTTTTT; cdr3_aa: CASSQLAGVVAGELFF; j_call: TRBJ2-2; v_call: TRBV4-1; clone_size: -; d_call: TRBD2
cdr3_nt: TGTGCCAGCAGTTACGCGGCGGGAGGGAGGGCAGATACGCAGTATTTT; cdr3_aa: CASSYAAGGRADTQYF; j_call: TRBJ2-3; v_call: TRBV6-5; clone_size: -; d_call: TRBD2
cdr3_nt: TGTGCCAGCAGTTCACAGGGTTTTGAGACTGAAGCTTTCTTT; cdr3_aa: CASSSQGFETEAFF; j_call: TRBJ1-1; v_call: TRBV6-5; clone_size: -; d_call: -
cdr3_nt: TGTGCCAGCAGAAGAGTAAAGAGACAGGTACACACTGAAGCTTTCTTT; cdr3_aa: CASRRVKRQVHTEAFF; j_call: TRBJ1-1; v_call: TRBV21-1; clone_size: once; d_call: -
cdr3_nt: TGCGCCAGCAGCCCGGGTCCACTCAATGAGCAGTTCTTC; cdr3_aa: CASSPGPLNEQFF; j_call: TRBJ2-1; v_call: TRBV5-1; clone_size: -; d_call: -
cdr3_nt: TGTGCCAGCAGCACCGGGCTAGCGGGATTCTACGAGCAGTACTTC; cdr3_aa: CASSTGLAGFYEQYF; j_call: TRBJ2-7; v_call: TRBV11-2; clone_size: -; d_call: TRBD2
cdr3_nt: TGTGCCAGTAGTCCACTCCCGCGATTCGCTGATGAGCCCCAGCATTTT; cdr3_aa: CASSPLPRFADEPQHF; j_call: TRBJ1-5; v_call: TRBV19; clone_size: -; d_call: -
cdr3_nt: TGTGCCAGCAGTTTTGAAAGGGGCAACCACGAGCAGTACTTC; cdr3_aa: CASSFERGNHEQYF; j_call: TRBJ2-7; v_call: TRBV27; clone_size: -; d_call: -
cdr3_nt: TGTGCCAGTAGTACCCGACAGGGTGTGGGCTCTGGGGCCAACGTCCTGACTTTC; cdr3_aa: CASSTRQGVGSGANVLTF; j_call: TRBJ2-6; v_call: TRBV19; clone_size: -; d_call: TRBD1
cdr3_nt: TGTGCCAGCAGCTTAGATTCGAGGGCCTACGAGCAGTACTTC; cdr3_aa: CASSLDSRAYEQYF; j_call: TRBJ2-7; v_call: TRBV7-2; clone_size: -; d_call: -
cdr3_nt: TGTGCCATCGGACCGGGACTAGCGGGGGGGGGCTACGAGCAGTACTTC; cdr3_aa: CAIGPGLAGGGYEQYF; j_call: TRBJ2-7; v_call: TRBV10-3; clone_size: -; d_call: TRBD2
cdr3_nt: TGTGCCAGCAGGGATCAGCCCCAGCATTTT; cdr3_aa: CASRDQPQHF; j_call: TRBJ1-5; v_call: TRBV7-8; clone_size: -; d_call: -
cdr3_nt: TGTGCCAGCAGTAAGCGGGGACTCTCCTACGAGCAGTACTTC; cdr3_aa: CASSKRGLSYEQYF; j_call: TRBJ2-7; v_call: TRBV7-8; clone_size: -; d_call: TRBD2
cdr3_nt: TGCGCCAGCAGCCAAGATTTGCTCAGACTAGCGGGTCGGACAAGCTCCTACGAGCAGTACTTC; cdr3_aa: CASSQDLLRLAGRTSSYEQYF; j_call: TRBJ2-7; v_call: TRBV4-1; clone_size: once; d_call: TRBD2
cdr3_nt: TGTGCCAGCGCCATGACATATGCAGAGACCCAGTACTTC; cdr3_aa: CASAMTYAETQYF; j_call: TRBJ2-5; v_call: TRBV7-2; clone_size: -; d_call: -
cdr3_nt: TGTGCCAGCAGGGATATAGAGGGCTATGGCTACACCTTC; cdr3_aa: CASRDIEGYGYTF; j_call: TRBJ1-2; v_call: TRBV6-6; clone_size: -; d_call: -
cdr3_nt: TGTGCCAGCAGGAGACTCGCCCAATGCTACGAGCAGTACTTC; cdr3_aa: CASRRLAQCYEQYF; j_call: TRBJ2-7; v_call: TRBV21-1; clone_size: once; d_call: -
cdr3_nt: TGTGCCAGCAGTCGCCAGGGCCTCGGGGAGCAGTACTTC; cdr3_aa: CASSRQGLGEQYF; j_call: TRBJ2-7; v_call: TRBV28; clone_size: -; d_call: -
cdr3_nt: TGTGCCAGCAGCGCTGCTCGTCATGGGTTGAACACTGAAGCTTTCTTT; cdr3_aa: CASSAARHGLNTEAFF; j_call: TRBJ1-1; v_call: TRBV7-6; clone_size: once; d_call: -
cdr3_nt: TGTGCCAGCAGCCGTAATTCCTTCGGCGAGCAGTACTTC; cdr3_aa: CASSRNSFGEQYF; j_call: TRBJ2-7; v_call: TRBV14; clone_size: -; d_call: -
cdr3_nt: TGTGCCAGCAGCTTAGTGCCGCCGGATCTAGCAACTAATGAAAAACTGTTTTTT; cdr3_aa: CASSLVPPDLATNEKLFF; j_call: TRBJ1-4; v_call: TRBV7-8; clone_size: -; d_call: -
cdr3_nt: TGTGCCAGCAGCCAAGACAGCTCGAACACTGAAGCTTTCTTT; cdr3_aa: CASSQDSSNTEAFF; j_call: TRBJ1-1; v_call: TRBV4-2; clone_size: -; d_call: -
cdr3_nt: TGTGCCACAGAGGGGGGGGACCCTGAAGCTTTCTTT; cdr3_aa: CATEGGDPEAFF; j_call: TRBJ1-1; v_call: TRBV6-1; clone_size: -; d_call: -
cdr3_nt: TGTGCCAGCAGCTTAACCGGGACTAGTCGCACAGATACGCAGTATTTT; cdr3_aa: CASSLTGTSRTDTQYF; j_call: TRBJ2-3; v_call: TRBV7-3; clone_size: -; d_call: TRBD2